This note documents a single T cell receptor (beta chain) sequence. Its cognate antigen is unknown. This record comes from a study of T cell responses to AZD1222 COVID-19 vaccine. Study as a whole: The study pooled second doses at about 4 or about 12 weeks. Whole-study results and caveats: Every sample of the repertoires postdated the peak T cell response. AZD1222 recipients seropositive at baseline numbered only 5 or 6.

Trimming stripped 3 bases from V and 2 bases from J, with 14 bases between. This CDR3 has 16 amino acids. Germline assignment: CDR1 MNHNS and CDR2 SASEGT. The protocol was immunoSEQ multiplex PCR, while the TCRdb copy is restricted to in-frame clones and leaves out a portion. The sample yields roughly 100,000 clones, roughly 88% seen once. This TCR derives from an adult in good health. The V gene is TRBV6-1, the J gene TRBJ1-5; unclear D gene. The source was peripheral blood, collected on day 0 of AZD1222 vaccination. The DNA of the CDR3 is TGTGCCAGCAGTGAGCTGGGGTTCGTAGGCAATCAGCCCCAGCATTTT. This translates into CASSELGFVGNQPQHF.